This T cell receptor beta chain derives from a study of shared clonotypes between healthy human individuals. Across the whole study: The study enrolled a couple of women and a few men aged 18 to 49.

Data came from immunoSEQ multiplex PCR; TCRdb stores just in-frame clones and leaves some out. The sample includes some 1.5 million clones, around 97% of them seen just once. The CDR3 is 16 residues long. Trimming removed 0 bases from V and 5 bases from J, with 17 bases in between. Germline CDR1 is SGHNT and CDR2 is YYREEE (reference sequence). Sample: naive CD4+ T cells sorted from blood. As to subset: CD45RA+ positively selected. The clonotype was recovered from a man aged 25 to 40 in good health. The chain links TRBV5-4 to TRBJ1-2; D is undetermined. DNA for the CDR3: TGTGCCAGCAGCTTGGCGGGGAAGGGCGGATCGTATGGCTACACCTTC. It encodes CASSLAGKGGSYGYTF. Complete variable domain (other parts from reference TRBV5-4 and TRBJ1-2): ETGVTQSPTHLIKTRGQQVTLRCSSQSGHNTVSWYQQALGQGPQFIFQYYREEENGRGNFPPRFSGLQFPNYSSELNVNALELDDSALYLCASSLAGKGGSYGYTFGSGTRLTVV.